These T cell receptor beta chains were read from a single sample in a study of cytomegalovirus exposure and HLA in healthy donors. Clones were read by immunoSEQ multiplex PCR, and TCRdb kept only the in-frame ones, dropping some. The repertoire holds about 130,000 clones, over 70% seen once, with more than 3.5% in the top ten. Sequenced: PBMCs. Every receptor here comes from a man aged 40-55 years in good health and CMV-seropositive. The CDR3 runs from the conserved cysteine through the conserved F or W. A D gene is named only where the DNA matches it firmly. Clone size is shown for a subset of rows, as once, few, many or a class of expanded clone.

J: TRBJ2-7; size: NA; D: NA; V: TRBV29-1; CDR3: CSVVRETLSYEQYF; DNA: TGCAGCGTTGTCCGGGAAACCCTCTCCTACGAGCAGTACTTC
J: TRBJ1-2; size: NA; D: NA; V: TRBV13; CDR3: CASSQRTAAYGYTF; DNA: TGTGCCAGCAGCCAGCGGACGGCGGCCTATGGCTACACCTTC
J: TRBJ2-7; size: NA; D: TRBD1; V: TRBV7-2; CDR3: CASSLGDRGNEQYF; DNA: TGTGCCAGCAGCTTAGGCGACAGGGGCAACGAGCAGTACTTC
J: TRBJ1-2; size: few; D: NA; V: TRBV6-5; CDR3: CASSYSIAAYGYTF; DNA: TGTGCCAGCAGTTACTCGATAGCTGCCTATGGCTACACCTTC
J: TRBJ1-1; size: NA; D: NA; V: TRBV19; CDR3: CASSMGRNTEAFF; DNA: TGTGCCAGTAGTATGGGGAGGAACACTGAAGCTTTCTTT
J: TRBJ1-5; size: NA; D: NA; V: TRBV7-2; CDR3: CASSPTAGQPQHF; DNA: TGTGCCAGCAGCCCGACCGCGGGGCAGCCCCAGCATTTT
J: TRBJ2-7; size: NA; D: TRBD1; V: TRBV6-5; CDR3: CASSYSHGTAYEQYF; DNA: TGTGCCAGCAGTTACAGCCACGGGACAGCCTACGAGCAGTACTTC
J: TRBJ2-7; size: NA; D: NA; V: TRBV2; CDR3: CASLESYSYEQYF; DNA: TGTGCCAGCCTAGAAAGTTACTCCTACGAGCAGTACTTC
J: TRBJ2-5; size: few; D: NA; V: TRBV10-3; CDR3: CAISDGLEETQYF; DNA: TGTGCCATCAGTGACGGTCTAGAAGAGACCCAGTACTTC
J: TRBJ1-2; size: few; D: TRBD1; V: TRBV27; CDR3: CASSRTGTGFWGYTF; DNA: TGTGCCAGCAGTCGTACCGGGACAGGGTTTTGGGGCTACACCTTC
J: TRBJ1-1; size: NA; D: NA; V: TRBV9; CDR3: CASSDRVTEAFF; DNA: TGTGCCAGCAGCGACAGGGTTACTGAAGCTTTCTTT
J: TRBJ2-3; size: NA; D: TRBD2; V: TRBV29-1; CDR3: CSVETQREWFGTQYF; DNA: TGCAGCGTTGAAACCCAGCGGGAGTGGTTTGGTACGCAGTATTTT
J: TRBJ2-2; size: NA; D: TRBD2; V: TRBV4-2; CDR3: CASSQDRSGGAANTGELFF; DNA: TGTGCCAGCAGCCAAGATAGGAGCGGGGGGGCCGCGAACACCGGGGAGCTGTTTTTT
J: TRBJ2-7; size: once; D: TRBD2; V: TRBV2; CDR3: CATERGSSYEQYF; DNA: TGTGCCACGGAGCGGGGTAGCTCCTACGAGCAGTACTTC
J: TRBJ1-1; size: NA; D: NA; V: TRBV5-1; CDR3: CASAGGQMNTEAFF; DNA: TGCGCCAGCGCTGGAGGACAGATGAACACTGAAGCTTTCTTT
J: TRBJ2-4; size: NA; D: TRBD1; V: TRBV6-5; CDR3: CASSLGQGFKNIQYF; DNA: TGTGCCAGCAGCCTCGGACAGGGGTTCAAAAACATTCAGTACTTC
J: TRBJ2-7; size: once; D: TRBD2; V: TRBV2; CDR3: CASREGLAGAYEQYF; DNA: TGTGCCAGCAGGGAGGGGCTAGCGGGGGCATACGAGCAGTACTTC
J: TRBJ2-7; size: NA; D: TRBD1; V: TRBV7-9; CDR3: CASSLAGQASYEQYF; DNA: TGTGCCAGCAGCTTAGCGGGACAGGCTTCTTACGAGCAGTACTTC
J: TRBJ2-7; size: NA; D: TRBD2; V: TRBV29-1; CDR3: CSVRLSGSYEQYF; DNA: TGCAGCGTTCGCCTTAGCGGGAGCTACGAGCAGTACTTC
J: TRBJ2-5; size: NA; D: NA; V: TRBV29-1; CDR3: CSVALQTRPKETQYF; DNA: TGCAGCGTTGCACTTCAGACTAGACCGAAAGAGACCCAGTACTTC
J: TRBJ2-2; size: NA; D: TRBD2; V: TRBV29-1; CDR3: CSVDTSGVNTGELFF; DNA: TGCAGCGTCGATACTAGCGGAGTGAACACCGGGGAGCTGTTTTTT
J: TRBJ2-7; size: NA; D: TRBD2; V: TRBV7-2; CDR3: CASSSSGGVHYEQYF; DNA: TGTGCCAGCAGCTCTAGCGGGGGCGTTCACTACGAGCAGTACTTC
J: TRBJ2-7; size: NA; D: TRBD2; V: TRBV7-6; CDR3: CASRPGTTSSEQYF; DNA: TGTGCCAGCAGGCCCGGGACTACCTCATCCGAGCAGTACTTC
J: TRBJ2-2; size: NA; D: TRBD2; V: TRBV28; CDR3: CASSSMGLAGGWNTGELFF; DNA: TGTGCCAGCAGTTCGATGGGACTAGCGGGAGGTTGGAACACCGGGGAGCTGTTTTTT
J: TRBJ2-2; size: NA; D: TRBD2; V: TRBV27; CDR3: CASSFPWTSGNTGELFF; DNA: TGTGCCAGCAGTTTCCCCTGGACTAGCGGAAACACCGGGGAGCTGTTTTTT
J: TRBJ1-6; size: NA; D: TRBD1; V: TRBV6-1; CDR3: CASREQGFPYNSPLHF; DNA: TGTGCCAGCAGGGAACAGGGGTTCCCCTATAATTCACCCCTCCACTTT
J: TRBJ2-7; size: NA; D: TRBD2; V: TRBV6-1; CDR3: CASSATGTTYEQYF; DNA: TGTGCCAGCAGCGCAACCGGGACTACCTACGAGCAGTACTTC
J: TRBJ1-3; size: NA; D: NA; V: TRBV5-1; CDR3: CASSLVGGIAGNTIYF; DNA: TGCGCCAGCAGCTTGGTTGGGGGGATAGCTGGAAACACCATATATTTT
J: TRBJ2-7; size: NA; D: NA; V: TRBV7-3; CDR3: CASSIGGGLSYEQYF; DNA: TGTGCCAGCAGCATTGGTGGGGGCCTCTCCTACGAGCAGTACTTC
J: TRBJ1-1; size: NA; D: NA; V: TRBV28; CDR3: CASTGGMNTEAFF; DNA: TGTGCCAGCACGGGGGGGATGAACACTGAAGCTTTCTTT
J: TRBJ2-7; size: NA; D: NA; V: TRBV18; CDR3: CASSPNGQSGYEQYF; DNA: TGTGCCAGCTCACCAAACGGACAGTCGGGATACGAGCAGTACTTC
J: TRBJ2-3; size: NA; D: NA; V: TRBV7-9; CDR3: CASSLGDREVSDTQYF; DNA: TGTGCCAGCAGCTTAGGAGACAGGGAGGTTTCAGATACGCAGTATTTT
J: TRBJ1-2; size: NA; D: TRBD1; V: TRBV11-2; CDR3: CASSLGQGEIGYTF; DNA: TGTGCCAGCAGCTTAGGACAGGGGGAAATTGGCTACACCTTC
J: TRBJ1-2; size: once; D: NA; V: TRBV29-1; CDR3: CSVGEGYTF; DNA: TGCAGCGTGGGAGAAGGCTACACCTTC
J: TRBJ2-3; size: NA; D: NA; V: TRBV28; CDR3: CASQADNTDTQYF; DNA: TGTGCCAGCCAAGCGGATAACACAGATACGCAGTATTTT
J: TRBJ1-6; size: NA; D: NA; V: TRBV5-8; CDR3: CASSFGRTEPLHF; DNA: TGTGCCAGCAGCTTCGGACGGACAGAACCCCTCCACTTT
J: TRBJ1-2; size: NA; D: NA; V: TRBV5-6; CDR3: CASSDPPGSNF; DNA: TGTGCCAGCAGTGACCCGCCGGGATCAAACTTC
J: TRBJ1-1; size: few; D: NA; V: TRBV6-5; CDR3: CASSYSGEVDTEAFF; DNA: TGTGCCAGCAGTTACTCCGGGGAGGTCGACACTGAAGCTTTCTTT
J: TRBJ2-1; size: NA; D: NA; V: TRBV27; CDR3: CASSPDRSSYNEQFF; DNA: TGTGCCAGCAGTCCTGATAGGAGCTCCTACAATGAGCAGTTCTTC
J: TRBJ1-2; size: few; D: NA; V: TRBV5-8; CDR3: CASSLPGLAYGYTF; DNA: TGTGCCAGCAGCTTACCGGGACTTGCCTATGGCTACACCTTC
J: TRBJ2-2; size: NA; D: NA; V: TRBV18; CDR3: CASSPPRDTGELFF; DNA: TGTGCCAGCTCACCTCCACGCGACACCGGGGAGCTGTTTTTT
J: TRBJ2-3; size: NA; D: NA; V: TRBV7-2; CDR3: CASSLVRQGTDTQYF; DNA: TGTGCCAGCAGCTTAGTAAGGCAGGGCACAGATACGCAGTATTTT
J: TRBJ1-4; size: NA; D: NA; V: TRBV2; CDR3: CASHMEGGEKLFF; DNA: TGTGCCAGTCACATGGAGGGGGGGGAAAAACTGTTTTTT
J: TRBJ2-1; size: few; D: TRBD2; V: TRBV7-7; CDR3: CASSPKLAGAIIEQFF; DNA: TGTGCCAGCAGCCCGAAACTAGCGGGGGCCATCATTGAGCAGTTCTTC
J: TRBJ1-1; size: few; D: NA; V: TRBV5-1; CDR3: CASKHSPIPDLEAFF; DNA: TGCGCCAGCAAGCACAGTCCAATCCCAGACCTTGAAGCTTTCTTT
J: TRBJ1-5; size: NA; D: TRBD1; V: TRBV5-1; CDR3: CASSLAGTGGIGNQPQHF; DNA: TGCGCCAGCAGCTTGGCTGGGACAGGGGGTATCGGAAATCAGCCCCAGCATTTT
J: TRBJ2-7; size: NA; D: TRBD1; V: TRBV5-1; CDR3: CASSLAGTGSHEQYF; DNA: TGCGCCAGCAGCTTGGCGGGGACAGGGTCCCACGAGCAGTACTTC
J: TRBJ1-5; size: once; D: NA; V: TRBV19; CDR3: CASGGSNQPQHF; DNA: TGTGCCAGTGGCGGGAGCAATCAGCCCCAGCATTTT
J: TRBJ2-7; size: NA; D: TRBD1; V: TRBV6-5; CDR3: CASLQTGGSYEQYF; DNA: TGTGCCAGCTTACAGACAGGGGGTTCCTACGAGCAGTACTTC
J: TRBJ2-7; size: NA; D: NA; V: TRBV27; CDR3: CASSFGHEQYF; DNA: TGTGCCAGCAGTTTTGGACACGAGCAGTACTTC
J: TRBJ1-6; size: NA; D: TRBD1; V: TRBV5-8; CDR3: CASSSPGQVNSPLHF; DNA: TGTGCCAGCAGCTCCCCGGGACAGGTTAATTCACCCCTCCACTTT
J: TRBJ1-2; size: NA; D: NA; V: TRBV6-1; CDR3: CAIKQGNYNYGYTF; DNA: TGTGCTATTAAACAGGGCAATTACAACTATGGCTACACCTTC
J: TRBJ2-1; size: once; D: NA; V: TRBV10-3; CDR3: CATADKLGGNEQFF; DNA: TGTGCCACTGCGGACAAGTTAGGCGGCAATGAGCAGTTCTTC
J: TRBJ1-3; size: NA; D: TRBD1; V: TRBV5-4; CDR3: CASSLGTGGFGNTIYF; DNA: TGTGCCAGCAGCTTGGGGACAGGGGGCTTTGGAAACACCATATATTTT